This TCR beta chain was observed in a study of blood T cell repertoires in COVID-19. The wider study: Samples came from the United States, Italy and Spain, spanning acute and convalescent COVID-19. PBMCs, B-cell-depleted T cells, or T cells were the source of the cDNA or gDNA that made up the material.

Seattle patients were enrolled while actively infected and followed longitudinally. Original data processing: Reference gene primer amplification gave nucleated cell count estimates. The protocol was immunoSEQ multiplex PCR, while the TCRdb copy is restricted to in-frame clones and leaves out a portion. The D gene and trimming were derived from the DNA, and the V and J assignments and clone size from that table. The sample has about 410,000 clones, about 91% seen once. Germline values: CDR1 SGHAT, CDR2 FQNNGV. Trimming removed 5 bases from V and 3 bases from J, with 16 bases in between. The CDR3 length is 15 residues.

V usage is TRBV11-2 and J usage is TRBJ1-1; D is unclear. The receptor was isolated from a woman in her forties with COVID-19, enrolled during active disease. Material for sequencing was peripheral blood. The CDR3 region has the DNA TGTGCCAGCAGCCCTTCGACACCGAAGTACACTGAAGCTTTCTTT. Translated, it gives CASSPSTPKYTEAFF.